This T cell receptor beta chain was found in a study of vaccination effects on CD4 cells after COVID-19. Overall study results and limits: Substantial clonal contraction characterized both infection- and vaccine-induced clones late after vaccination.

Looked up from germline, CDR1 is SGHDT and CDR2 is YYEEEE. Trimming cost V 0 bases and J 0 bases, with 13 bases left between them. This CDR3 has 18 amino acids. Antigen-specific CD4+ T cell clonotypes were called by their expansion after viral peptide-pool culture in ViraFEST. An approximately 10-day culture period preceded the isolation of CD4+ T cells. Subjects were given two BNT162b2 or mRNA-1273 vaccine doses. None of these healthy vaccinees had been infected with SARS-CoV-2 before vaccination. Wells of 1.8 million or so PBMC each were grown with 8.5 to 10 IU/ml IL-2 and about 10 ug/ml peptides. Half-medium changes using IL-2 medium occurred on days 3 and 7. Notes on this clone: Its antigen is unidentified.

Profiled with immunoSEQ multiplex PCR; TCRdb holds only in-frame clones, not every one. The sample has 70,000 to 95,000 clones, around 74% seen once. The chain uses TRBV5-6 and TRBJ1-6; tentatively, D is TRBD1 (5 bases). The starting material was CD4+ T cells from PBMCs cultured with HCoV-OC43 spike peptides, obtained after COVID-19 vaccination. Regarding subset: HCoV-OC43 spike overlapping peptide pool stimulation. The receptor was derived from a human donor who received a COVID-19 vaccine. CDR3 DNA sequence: TGTGCCAGCAGCTTGGTAGAAGGGGCGAGCTCCTATAATTCACCCCTCCACTTT. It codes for CASSLVEGASSYNSPLHF.